Presented here are 5 T cell receptor beta chains from one specimen sequenced in a study of graft-versus-host responses after intestinal transplantation. Their recognized antigens are unknown. Profiling relied on immunoSEQ multiplex PCR, and the TCRdb table lists in-frame clones only, not all of them. Altogether tens of thousands of clones are present, about 92% being singletons, with the ten largest covering approximately 2%. Sequencing used unstimulated CD8+ T cells sorted from spleen or lymph node cells, obtained before intestinal transplant. These receptors came from a human donor who received an intestinal transplant.

This chain uses TRBV9 with TRBJ2-2; TRBD2 matches at 10 bases. CDR1 is SGDLS, CDR2 YYNGEE, per germline. The CDR3 length is 18 residues. Germline trimming cut 3 bases from V and 3 bases from J; bases unmatched to any gene: 11. The CDR3 sequence: CASSAPLERGGYTGELFF. The CDR3 DNA follows: TGTGCCAGCAGCGCCCCTTTAGAGCGGGGGGGTTACACCGGGGAGCTGTTTTTT.

The chain recombines TRBV15 with TRBJ1-1; TRBD1 is a possible D gene (5 bases). CDR3 length: 17 amino acids. Germline-derived CDR1 and CDR2 are LNHNV and YYDKDF (reference sequence). Trimming removed 5 bases from V and 2 bases from J, with 21 bases in between. The CDR3 DNA is TGTGCCACCAGCCGAGTGCGGGACGGCTCGGGTAACACTGAAGCTTTCTTT. It codes for CATSRVRDGSGNTEAFF.

The rearrangement joins TRBV30 to TRBJ2-1, with 10 bases that match TRBD2. The V gene's germline CDR1 is GTSNPN and CDR2 SVGIG (reference sequence). The trim removed 1 base at V and 4 bases at J, leaving 4 bases unmatched. CDR3 length equals 15 residues. This CDR3 is CAWSGLAGEYNEQFF. Here the CDR3 DNA reads TGTGCCTGGAGTGGCCTAGCGGGGGAGTACAATGAGCAGTTCTTC.

This sequence joins TRBV27 and TRBJ2-1, with 9 bases aligning to TRBD1. V was pared by 5 bases and J by 6 bases, with 8 bases of the junction left unmatched. The germline CDR1 and CDR2 sequences are MNHEY and SMNVEV (reference sequence). This CDR3 spans 15 amino acids. CDR3 sequence: CASSLLGTGTNEQFF. In nucleotides, the CDR3 is TGTGCCAGCAGTCTCCTCGGGACAGGGACCAATGAGCAGTTCTTC.

The gene calls are TRBV4-3 and TRBJ1-5; TRBD1 matches at 10 bases. CDR3 size: 15 residues. Per the germline V gene, CDR1 is LGHNA and CDR2 is YSLEER. The J segment lost 5 bases and the V segment lost 4 bases, leaving 5 bases of the junction unmatched. CDR3 coding DNA: TGCGCCAGCAGCCCCGGGACAGGGGATGATCAGCCCCAGCATTTT. This gives the protein CASSPGTGDDQPQHF.